These T cell receptor beta chains were read from a single sample in a study of T cell repertoires in cytomegalovirus infection. These receptors lack a known antigen. One entry per CDR3 protein, called by TCRdb with MiXCR from the reads. The sample contains 900,000 to 950,000 distinct CDR3 sequences, roughly a third of which appear only once. Sample: cultured CD8+ T cells from PBMCs, taken from culture after CMV antigen stimulation. The receptor source for this set is a human donor in good health (CMV status not recorded). Some clones in this sample may be carry-over from other donors' samples. CDR3s include the opening cysteine and the closing phenylalanine or tryptophan. Fields, in order: V gene, J gene, D gene, CDR3 length, clone size, CDR3 DNA, CDR3 protein. The D gene is left open where the match is weak. Not every row has a clone size; where given, it reads once, few, many or a size class.

TRBV27,TRBJ2-7,.,13,few,TGTGCCAGCAAGGGGGGCCTCTCGGCCGAGCAGTACTTC,CASKGGLSAEQYF
TRBV20-1,TRBJ1-1,.,11,.,TGCAGTGCTGGGGGGGGTTGGTCAGCTTTCTTT,CSAGGGWSAFF
TRBV7-4,TRBJ2-7,TRBD1,13,.,TGTGCCAGCAGATACCAACAGGGGGTTGAGCAGTACTTC,CASRYQQGVEQYF
TRBV6-5,TRBJ1-4,.,13,.,TGTGCCAGCAGTTACTCGATCGGCGTAAAACTGTTTTTT,CASSYSIGVKLFF
TRBV7-8,TRBJ1-1,.,21,many,TGTGCCAGCAGCTTAGAGATTCGGGGACCCAATACACTCCTGATGAACACTGAAGCTTTCTTT,CASSLEIRGPNTLLMNTEAFF
TRBV10-3,TRBJ1-2,TRBD1,16,.,TGTGCCATCAGTGAGAGGGGGACAGATCTTAACTATGGCTACACCTTC,CAISERGTDLNYGYTF
TRBV10-3,TRBJ2-3,TRBD2,16,.,TGTGCCATCAGGGGGACTAGCGGGGAAAGCACAGATACGCAGTATTTT,CAIRGTSGESTDTQYF
TRBV4-3,TRBJ2-3,.,15,.,TGCGCCAGCAGCCAAGAACGGGGGATCGGAGATACGCAGTATTTT,CASSQERGIGDTQYF
TRBV27,TRBJ1-3,.,13,few,TGTGCCAGCAGTCCGATACAGGCCAACACCATATATTTT,CASSPIQANTIYF
TRBV24-1,TRBJ2-3,TRBD1,16,.,TGTGCCACCAGTGATGGAACAGGGGGCTGGAGAGATACGCAGTATTTT,CATSDGTGGWRDTQYF
TRBV11-2,TRBJ2-3,TRBD1,16,.,TGTGCCAGCAGCTTAGCCCGGACAGGGGGCACAGATACGCAGTATTTT,CASSLARTGGTDTQYF
TRBV27,TRBJ1-1,.,14,few,TGTGCCAGCAGCCAGGGACTTTCGTGGACTGAAGCTTTCTTT,CASSQGLSWTEAFF
TRBV27,TRBJ2-1,TRBD1,14,many,TGTGCCAGCAGTACCGGGACAGCCTACAATGAGCAGTTCTTC,CASSTGTAYNEQFF
TRBV4-1,TRBJ2-1,.,14,.,TGCGCCAGCAGCGAGAGGGGGGGAGGAGGGGAGCAGTTCTTC,CASSERGGGGEQFF
TRBV15,TRBJ2-2,.,17,.,TGTGCCACCAGCAGAGATAGGCCAGGGATCTTAACCGGGGAGCTGTTTTTT,CATSRDRPGILTGELFF
TRBV7-3,TRBJ2-2,.,18,.,TGTGCCAGCAGCTTAAGACCACAGGGCTCCTCGAACACCGGGGAGCTGTTTTTT,CASSLRPQGSSNTGELFF
TRBV29-1,TRBJ2-2,TRBD1,14,few,TGCAGCGCCCTGACAGGGGGAGGCACCGGGGAGCTGTTTTTT,CSALTGGGTGELFF
TRBV7-9,TRBJ1-1,TRBD1,15,.,TGTGCCAGCAGCCGATGGACAGGGGGTGGCACTGAAGCTTTCTTT,CASSRWTGGGTEAFF
TRBV5-1,TRBJ2-3,.,11,.,TGCGCCAGAGGGGTCACAGATACGCAGTATTTT,CARGVTDTQYF
TRBV7-2,TRBJ2-7,TRBD2,16,.,TGTGCCAGCAGCTTGGGGCCGGGGGGGTCTACCTACGAGCAGTACTTC,CASSLGPGGSTYEQYF
TRBV6-5,TRBJ2-3,TRBD2,16,.,TGTGCCAGCAGTTACTCAGGACTAGAAAGCACAGATACGCAGTATTTT,CASSYSGLESTDTQYF
TRBV7-6,TRBJ2-1,.,12,few,TGTGCCAGCAGCTCACTAGCAGCTGAGCAGTTCTTC,CASSSLAAEQFF
TRBV5-1,TRBJ2-2,TRBD2,16,few,TGCGCCAGCACAAATCCCGGGACTAGCGTTCCCGGGGAGCTGTTTTTT,CASTNPGTSVPGELFF
TRBV4-1,TRBJ2-7,TRBD2,15,few,TGCGCCAGCAGCCCCACCCGGGAGGCGGACTACGAGCAGTACTTC,CASSPTREADYEQYF
TRBV19,TRBJ1-5,.,14,few,TGTGCCAGTAGTATAGGGGGGGTTTTCCAGCCCCAGCATTTT,CASSIGGVFQPQHF
TRBV24-1,TRBJ2-1,.,16,few,TGTGCCACCAGTGATTTAGTACAGTCCTCCTACAATGAGCAGTTCTTC,CATSDLVQSSYNEQFF
TRBV19,TRBJ1-5,TRBD1,18,.,TGTGCCAGTAGTTACAAGGGACAGGGAACACCAAGGGGTCAGCCCCAGCATTTT,CASSYKGQGTPRGQPQHF
TRBV10-3,TRBJ2-2,.,16,few,TGTGCCATCAGTGAAGTGGCGGGGGCATACACCGGGGAGCTGTTTTTT,CAISEVAGAYTGELFF
TRBV19,TRBJ2-5,TRBD1,15,.,TGTGCCAGTAGTATTGACAGGGGACAACAAGAGACCCAGTACTTC,CASSIDRGQQETQYF
TRBV11-3,TRBJ2-7,TRBD1,16,few,TGTGCCAGCAGCCCCAATTCCGGGACAGGGCTCCACGAGCAGTACTTC,CASSPNSGTGLHEQYF
TRBV7-7,TRBJ2-5,TRBD2,15,few,TGTGCTAGCAGCCTCGAATGGGGGGGGCAAGAGACCCAGTACTTC,CASSLEWGGQETQYF
TRBV27,TRBJ2-5,TRBD2,17,.,TGTGCCAGCGCCCGAACACGACTAGCGGGGGACCTAGAGACCCAGTACTTC,CASARTRLAGDLETQYF
TRBV7-2,TRBJ2-7,.,16,many,TGTGCCAGCAGCTTACCTCGAAAGGGTGGCTCCTACGAGCAGTACTTC,CASSLPRKGGSYEQYF
TRBV2,TRBJ2-1,TRBD1,16,.,TGTGCCAGCAGCGGGACAGGCGGCTATCGAGGGGGTGAGCAGTTCTTC,CASSGTGGYRGGEQFF
TRBV7-8,TRBJ1-1,.,12,many,TGTGCCAGCACCACCGGGGGAACTGAAGCTTTCTTT,CASTTGGTEAFF
TRBV6-6,TRBJ2-1,.,16,.,TGTGCCAGCAGTCGAAAGGACTCTTTCGCCTACAATGAGCAGTTCTTC,CASSRKDSFAYNEQFF
TRBV7-3,TRBJ2-3,.,14,many,TGTGCCAGCAGCTTATTCACGGGGTCAAATACGCAGTATTTT,CASSLFTGSNTQYF
TRBV6-6,TRBJ1-5,.,15,.,TGTGCCAGCACCCACACCGTCTATAGCAATCAGCCCCAGCATTTT,CASTHTVYSNQPQHF
TRBV19,TRBJ1-1,TRBD1,14,.,TGTGCCAGTAAGCCAGGACAGGGGGGCACTGAAGCTTTCTTT,CASKPGQGGTEAFF
TRBV6-5,TRBJ2-3,.,11,.,TGTGCCAGCGGGCCGAGAGATACGCAGTATTTT,CASGPRDTQYF
TRBV12-5,TRBJ2-2,.,12,few,TGTGCTAGTGGTTTAGGGTCCGGGGAGCTGTTTTTT,CASGLGSGELFF
TRBV29-1,TRBJ2-2,TRBD1,15,few,TGCAGCGTTGAAGTCACAGGGGTGGGCACCGGGGAGCTGTTTTTT,CSVEVTGVGTGELFF
TRBV13,TRBJ1-3,.,16,.,TGTGCCAGCAGCGGGGAGGATTTCGAGTCTGGAAACACCATATATTTT,CASSGEDFESGNTIYF
TRBV7-6,TRBJ2-1,.,18,.,TGTGCCAGCAGCTTACGGGCCTCCCAGGTGACCTCCTACAATGAGCAGTTCTTC,CASSLRASQVTSYNEQFF
TRBV6-6,TRBJ2-7,TRBD1,13,.,TGTGCCAGCGCGGGACAGGGGAAGTACGAGCAGTACTTC,CASAGQGKYEQYF